This T cell receptor beta chain derives from a study of shared clonotypes between healthy human individuals. Study-wide results and limits: When naive CD4 clonotypes were compared across several donors, about 4.8% were shared.

The CDR3 length is 12 residues. Germline V gene lookup returns CDR1 KGHSH and CDR2 LQKENI. Several immunoSEQ plates received, in even portions, the genomic DNA of each subset. Only in-frame clones appear in the TCRdb table, and some are missing; sequencing was by immunoSEQ multiplex PCR. The sample has 500,000 to 550,000 clones; 90% to 96% are singletons. This clone was observed a single time. Its cognate antigen is unknown. The receptor comes from a woman aged 30 to 39 in good health. Sequenced material: naive CD4+ T cells sorted from blood. Subset: CD45RA+ positively selected. The chain uses TRBV18 and TRBJ2-5; 9 nucleotides align to TRBD1. The J call is doubtful: the DNA matches TRBJ2-7 better. CDR3 bases: TGTGCCAGCTCGGACAGGGGTTACGAGCAGTACTTC. It translates to CASSDRGYEQYF.